Sequencing of this T cell receptor (beta chain) was carried out in a study of beta chain features in type 1 diabetes. Study overall: There were approximately 100,000,000 sorted cells examined across all samples.

Germline trimming cut 0 bases from V and 6 bases from J; bases unmatched to any gene: 6. CDR1 and CDR2 from the germline V gene are PRHDT and FYEKMQ (reference sequence). The CDR3 covers 15 residues. This clone showed up just a few times. Its specificity is unknown. Reverse transcribing all isolated RNA meant expressed TCRB transcripts were sequenced. TCRdb keeps only in-frame clones here, not all; method: immunoSEQ multiplex PCR. The sample lists 300,000 or so clones, 7% to 9% occurring once. General study points: A potential influence of HLA type upon TCRB rearrangement remained unresolved herein. TCRB CDR3s from Type 1 diabetes patients were moderately but significantly shorter in all four CD4+ subsets. There was a possibility that cDNA sequencing over-represented cells with high TCR expression.

This chain connects TRBV13 to TRBJ2-5; 8 nucleotides line up with TRBD1. This TCR was recovered from a woman in her late teens or twenties in good health. Sequenced input: central memory CD4+ T cells from blood. CDR3 coding DNA: TGTGCCAGCAGCTTAGGGACAGGGGATTGGAAGACCCAGTACTTC. This gives the protein CASSLGTGDWKTQYF. The full variable domain, completed using reference TRBV13 and TRBJ2-5, is AAGVIQSPRHLIKEKRETATLKCYPIPRHDTVYWYQQGPGQDPQFLISFYEKMQSDKGSIPDRFSAQQFSDYHSELNMSSLELGDSALYFCASSLGTGDWKTQYFGPGTRLLVL.